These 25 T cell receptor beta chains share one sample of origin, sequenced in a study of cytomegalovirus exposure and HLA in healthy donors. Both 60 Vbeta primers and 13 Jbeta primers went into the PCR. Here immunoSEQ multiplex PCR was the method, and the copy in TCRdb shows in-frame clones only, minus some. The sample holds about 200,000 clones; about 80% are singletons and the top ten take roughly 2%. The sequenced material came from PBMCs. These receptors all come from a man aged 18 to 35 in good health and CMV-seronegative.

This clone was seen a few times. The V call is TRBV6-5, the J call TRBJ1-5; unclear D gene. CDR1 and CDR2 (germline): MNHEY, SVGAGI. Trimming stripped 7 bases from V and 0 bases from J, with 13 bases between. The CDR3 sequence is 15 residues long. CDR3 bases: TGTGCCAGCACCTCGAGAGGGCTTAGCAATCAGCCCCAGCATTTT. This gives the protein CASTSRGLSNQPQHF.

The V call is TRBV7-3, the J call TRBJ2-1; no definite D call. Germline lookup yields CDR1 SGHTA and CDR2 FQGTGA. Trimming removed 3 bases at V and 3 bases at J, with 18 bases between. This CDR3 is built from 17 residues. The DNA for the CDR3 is TGTGCCAGCAGCTTGCCCTCGGGTTTGAGCCTCTACAATGAGCAGTTCTTC. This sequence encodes CASSLPSGLSLYNEQFF.

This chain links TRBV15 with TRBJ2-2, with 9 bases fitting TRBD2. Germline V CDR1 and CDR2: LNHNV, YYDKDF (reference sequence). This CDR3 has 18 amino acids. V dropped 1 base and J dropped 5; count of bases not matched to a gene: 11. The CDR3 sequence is CATSRGMGGGARTGELFF. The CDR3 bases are TGTGCCACCAGCAGAGGGATGGGCGGGGGGGCCCGAACCGGGGAGCTGTTTTTT. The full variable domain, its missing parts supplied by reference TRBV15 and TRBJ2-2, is DAMVIQNPRYQVTQFGKPVTLSCSQTLNHNVMYWYQQKSSQAPKLLFHYYDKDFNNEADTPDNFQSRRPNTSFCFLDIRSPGLGDTAMYLCATSRGMGGGARTGELFFGEGSRLTVL.

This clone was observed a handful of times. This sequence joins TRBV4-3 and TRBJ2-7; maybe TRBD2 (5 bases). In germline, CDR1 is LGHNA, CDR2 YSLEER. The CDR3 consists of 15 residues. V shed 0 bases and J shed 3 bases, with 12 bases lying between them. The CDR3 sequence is CASSQEWMGSYEQYF. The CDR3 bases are TGCGCCAGCAGCCAAGAGTGGATGGGGAGCTACGAGCAGTACTTC.

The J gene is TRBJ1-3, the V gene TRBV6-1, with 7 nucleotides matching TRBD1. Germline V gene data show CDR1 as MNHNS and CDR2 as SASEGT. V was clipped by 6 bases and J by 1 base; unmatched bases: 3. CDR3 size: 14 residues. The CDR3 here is CASSEQGSGNTIYF. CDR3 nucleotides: TGTGCCAGCAGCGAACAGGGGTCTGGAAACACCATATATTTT.

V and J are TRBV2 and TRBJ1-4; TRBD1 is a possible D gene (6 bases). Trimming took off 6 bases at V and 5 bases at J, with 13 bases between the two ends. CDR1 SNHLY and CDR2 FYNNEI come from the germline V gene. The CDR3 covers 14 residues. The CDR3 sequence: CASSRGGGNEKLFF. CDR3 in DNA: TGTGCCAGCAGCCGAGGGGGGGGCAATGAAAAACTGTTTTTT.

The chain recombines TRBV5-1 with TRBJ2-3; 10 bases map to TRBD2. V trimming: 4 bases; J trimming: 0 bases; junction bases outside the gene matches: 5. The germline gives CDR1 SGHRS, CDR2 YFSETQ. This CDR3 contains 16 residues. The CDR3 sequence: CASSRTSGTSTDTQYF. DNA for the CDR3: TGCGCCAGCAGCCGGACTAGCGGTACTAGCACAGATACGCAGTATTTT.

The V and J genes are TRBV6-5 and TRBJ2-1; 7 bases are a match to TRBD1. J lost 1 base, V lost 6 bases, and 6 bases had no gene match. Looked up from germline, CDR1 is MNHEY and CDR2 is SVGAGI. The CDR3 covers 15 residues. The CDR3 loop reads CASSRQGWSYNEQFF. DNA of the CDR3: TGTGCCAGCAGCCGACAGGGCTGGTCCTACAATGAGCAGTTCTTC.

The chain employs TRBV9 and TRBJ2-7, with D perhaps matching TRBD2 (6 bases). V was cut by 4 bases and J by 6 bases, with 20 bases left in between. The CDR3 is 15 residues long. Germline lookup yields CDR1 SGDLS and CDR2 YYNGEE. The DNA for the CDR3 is TGTGCCAGCAGCCCCTGGGGCGGGGACGGGAGCGAGCAGTACTTC. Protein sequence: CASSPWGGDGSEQYF.

CDR3 bases: TGTGCCAGCAGCGTAGATTCAGGGACTGGAAACACCATATATTTT. Its translation: CASSVDSGTGNTIYF. This chain connects TRBV9 to TRBJ1-3; D is perhaps TRBD1 (5 bases). Deletions cut 0 bases from V and 2 bases from J, with 9 bases between. The CDR3 length is 15 residues. Germline V gene sequence: CDR1 SGDLS, CDR2 YYNGEE. The full variable domain, in which reference TRBV9 and TRBJ1-3 provide the parts outside the CDR3, is DSGVTQTPKHLITATGQRVTLRCSPRSGDLSVYWYQQSLDQGLQFLIQYYNGEERAKGNILERFSAQQFPDLHSELNLSSLELGDSALYFCASSVDSGTGNTIYFGEGSWLTVV.

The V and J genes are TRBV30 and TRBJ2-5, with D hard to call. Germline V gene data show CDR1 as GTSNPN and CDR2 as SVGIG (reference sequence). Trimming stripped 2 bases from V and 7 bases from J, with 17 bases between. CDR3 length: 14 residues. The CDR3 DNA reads TGTGCCTGGAGTATTTCCCTGGAGTTAGGGACCCAGTACTTC. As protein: CAWSISLELGTQYF.

The CDR3 region is CASSIATGGNEQFF. CDR3 nucleotides: TGTGCCAGCAGCATCGCGACAGGGGGCAATGAGCAGTTCTTC. V usage is TRBV5-4 and J usage is TRBJ2-1; 9 positions agree with TRBD1. The germline CDR1 and CDR2 sequences are SGHNT and YYREEE (reference sequence). V was pared by 4 bases and J by 6 bases, with 5 bases of the junction left unmatched. This CDR3 region has 14 residues.

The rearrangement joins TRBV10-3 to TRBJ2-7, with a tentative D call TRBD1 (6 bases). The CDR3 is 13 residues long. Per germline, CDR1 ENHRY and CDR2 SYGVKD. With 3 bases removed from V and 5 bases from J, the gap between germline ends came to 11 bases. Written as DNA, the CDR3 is TGTGCCATCAGTGAACAGGGTGGTGACGAGCAGTACTTC. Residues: CAISEQGGDEQYF.

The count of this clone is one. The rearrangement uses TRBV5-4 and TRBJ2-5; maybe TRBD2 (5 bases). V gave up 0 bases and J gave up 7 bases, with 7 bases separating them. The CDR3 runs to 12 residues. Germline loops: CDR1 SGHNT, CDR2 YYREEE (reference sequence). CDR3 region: CASSLAGGTQYF. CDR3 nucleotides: TGTGCCAGCAGCTTGGCTGGAGGGACCCAGTACTTC.

CDR3 amino acids: CASSLGTSGNAGTDTQYF. CDR3 nucleotide sequence: TGTGCCAGCAGTTTAGGGACTAGCGGGAACGCGGGCACAGATACGCAGTATTTT. This rearrangement joins TRBV28 to TRBJ2-3; 13 bases agree with TRBD2. The germline gives CDR1 MDHEN, CDR2 SYDVKM. The V gene end was trimmed by 2 bases and the J gene end by 1 base; junction bases not matched to a gene: 6. This CDR3 region has 18 residues.

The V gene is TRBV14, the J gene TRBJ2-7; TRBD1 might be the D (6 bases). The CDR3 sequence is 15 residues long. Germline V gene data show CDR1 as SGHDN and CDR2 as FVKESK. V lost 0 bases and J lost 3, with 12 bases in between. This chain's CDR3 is CASSQEGAGLYEQYF. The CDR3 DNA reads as TGTGCCAGCAGCCAAGAGGGGGCAGGCCTCTACGAGCAGTACTTC.

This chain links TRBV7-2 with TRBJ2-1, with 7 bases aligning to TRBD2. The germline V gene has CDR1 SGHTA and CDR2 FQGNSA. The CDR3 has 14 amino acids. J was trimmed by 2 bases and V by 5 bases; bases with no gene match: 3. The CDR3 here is CASSRLAAYNEQFF. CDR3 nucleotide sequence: TGTGCCAGCAGCCGACTAGCTGCCTACAATGAGCAGTTCTTC.

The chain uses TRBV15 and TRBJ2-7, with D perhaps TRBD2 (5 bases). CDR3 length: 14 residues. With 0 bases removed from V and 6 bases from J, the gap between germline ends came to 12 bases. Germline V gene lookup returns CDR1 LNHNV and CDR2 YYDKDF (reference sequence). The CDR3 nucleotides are TGTGCCACCAGCAGAGATCGTAGCGTCGGCGAGCAGTACTTC. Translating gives CATSRDRSVGEQYF.

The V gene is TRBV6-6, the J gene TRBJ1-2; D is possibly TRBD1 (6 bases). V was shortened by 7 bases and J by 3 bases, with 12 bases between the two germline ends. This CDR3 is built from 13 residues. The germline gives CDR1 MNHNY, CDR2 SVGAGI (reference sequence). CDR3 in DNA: TGTGCCAGCAACCTCTACAGGGACTATGGCTACACCTTC. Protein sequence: CASNLYRDYGYTF.

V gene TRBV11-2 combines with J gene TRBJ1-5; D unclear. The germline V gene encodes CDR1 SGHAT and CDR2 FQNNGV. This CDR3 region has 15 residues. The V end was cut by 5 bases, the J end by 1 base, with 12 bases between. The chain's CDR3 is CASSPPGRSNQPQHF. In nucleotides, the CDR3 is TGTGCCAGCAGCCCCCCGGGGAGGAGCAATCAGCCCCAGCATTTT.

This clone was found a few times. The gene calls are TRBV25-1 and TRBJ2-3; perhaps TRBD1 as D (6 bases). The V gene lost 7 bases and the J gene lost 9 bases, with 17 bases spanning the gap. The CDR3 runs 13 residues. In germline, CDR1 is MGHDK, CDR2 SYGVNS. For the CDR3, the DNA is TGTGCCAGCATGAGGGACAACGCCGCAACGCAGTATTTT. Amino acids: CASMRDNAATQYF.

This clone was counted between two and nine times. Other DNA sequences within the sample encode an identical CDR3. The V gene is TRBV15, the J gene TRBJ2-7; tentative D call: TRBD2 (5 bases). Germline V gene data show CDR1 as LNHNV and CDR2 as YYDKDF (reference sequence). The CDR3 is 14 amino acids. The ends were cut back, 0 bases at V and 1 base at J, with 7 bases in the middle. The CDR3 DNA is TGTGCCACCAGCAGAGACAGCGGATCCTACGAGCAGTACTTC. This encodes CATSRDSGSYEQYF.

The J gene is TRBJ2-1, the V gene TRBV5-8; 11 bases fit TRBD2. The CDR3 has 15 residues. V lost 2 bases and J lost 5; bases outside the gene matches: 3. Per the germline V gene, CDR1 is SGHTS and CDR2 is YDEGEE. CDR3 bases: TGTGCCAGCAGCTTTCCGGGACTAGCGGACAATGAGCAGTTCTTC. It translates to CASSFPGLADNEQFF. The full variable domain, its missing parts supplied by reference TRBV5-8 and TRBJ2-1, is EAGVTQSPTHLIKTRGQQATLRCSPISGHTSVYWYQQALGLGLQFLLWYDEGEERNRGNFPPRFSGRQFPNYSSELNVNALELEDSALYLCASSFPGLADNEQFFGPGTRLTVL.

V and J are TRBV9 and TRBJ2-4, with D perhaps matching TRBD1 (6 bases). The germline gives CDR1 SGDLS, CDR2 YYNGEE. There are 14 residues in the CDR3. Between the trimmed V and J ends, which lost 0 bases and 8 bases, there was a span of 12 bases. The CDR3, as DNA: TGTGCCAGCAGCGTAGGAGGACAGTTGGACATTCAGTACTTC. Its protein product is CASSVGGQLDIQYF.

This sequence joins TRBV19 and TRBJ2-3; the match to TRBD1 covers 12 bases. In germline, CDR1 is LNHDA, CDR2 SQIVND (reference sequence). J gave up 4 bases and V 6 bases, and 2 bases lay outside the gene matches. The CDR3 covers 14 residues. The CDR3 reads CASSRDRGPDTQYF. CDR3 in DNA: TGTGCCAGTAGCAGGGACAGGGGGCCAGATACGCAGTATTTT.